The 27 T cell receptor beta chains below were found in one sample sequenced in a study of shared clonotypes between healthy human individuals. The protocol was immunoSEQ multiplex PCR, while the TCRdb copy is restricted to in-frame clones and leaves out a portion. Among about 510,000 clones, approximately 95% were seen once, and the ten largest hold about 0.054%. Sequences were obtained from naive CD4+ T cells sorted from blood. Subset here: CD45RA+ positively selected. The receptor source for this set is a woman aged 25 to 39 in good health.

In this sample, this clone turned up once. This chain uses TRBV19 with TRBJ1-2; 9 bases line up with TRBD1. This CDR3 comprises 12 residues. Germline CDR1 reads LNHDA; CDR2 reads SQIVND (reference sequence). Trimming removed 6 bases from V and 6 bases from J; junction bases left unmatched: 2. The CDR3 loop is CASRDRGDGYTF. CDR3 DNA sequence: TGTGCCAGTAGAGACAGGGGGGATGGCTACACCTTC.

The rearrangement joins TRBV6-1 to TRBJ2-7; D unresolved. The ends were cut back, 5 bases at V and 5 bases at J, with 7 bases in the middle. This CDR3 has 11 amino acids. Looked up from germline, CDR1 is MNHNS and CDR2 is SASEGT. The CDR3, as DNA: TGTGCCAGCAGTCTTCCGAACGAGCAGTACTTC. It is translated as CASSLPNEQYF.

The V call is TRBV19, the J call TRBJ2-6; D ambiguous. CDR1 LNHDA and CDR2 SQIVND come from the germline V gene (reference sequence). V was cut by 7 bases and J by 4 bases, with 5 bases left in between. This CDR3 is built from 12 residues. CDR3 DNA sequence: TGTGCCAGTACCTCCGGGGCCAACGTCCTGACTTTC. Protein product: CASTSGANVLTF. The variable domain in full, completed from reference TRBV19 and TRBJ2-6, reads DGGITQSPKYLFRKEGQNVTLSCEQNLNHDAMYWYRQDPGQGLRLIYYSQIVNDFQKGDIAEGYSVSREKKESFPLTVTSAQKNPTAFYLCASTSGANVLTFGAGSRLTVL.

The CDR3 nucleotides are TGCAGCGGGGGCGGAGGAAATGAAAAACTGTTTTTT. Protein product: CSGGGGNEKLFF. The chain links TRBV29-1 to TRBJ1-4, with a weak D call TRBD1 (5 bases). Looked up from germline, CDR1 is SQVTM and CDR2 is ANQGSEA. The CDR3 has 12 residues. V lost 7 bases and J lost 5, with 11 bases in between.

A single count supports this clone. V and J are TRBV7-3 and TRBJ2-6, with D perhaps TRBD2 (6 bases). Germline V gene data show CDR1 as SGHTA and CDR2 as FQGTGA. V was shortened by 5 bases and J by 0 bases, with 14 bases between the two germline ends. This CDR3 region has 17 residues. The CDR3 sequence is CASSPSGVSSGANVLTF. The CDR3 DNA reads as TGTGCCAGCAGCCCCTCGGGAGTATCCTCTGGGGCCAACGTCCTGACTTTC. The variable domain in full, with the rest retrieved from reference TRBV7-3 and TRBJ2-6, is GAGVSQTPSNKVTEKGKYVELRCDPISGHTALYWYRQSLGQGPEFLIYFQGTGAADDSGLPNDRFFAVRPEGSVSTLKIQRTERGDSAVYLCASSPSGVSSGANVLTFGAGSRLTVL.

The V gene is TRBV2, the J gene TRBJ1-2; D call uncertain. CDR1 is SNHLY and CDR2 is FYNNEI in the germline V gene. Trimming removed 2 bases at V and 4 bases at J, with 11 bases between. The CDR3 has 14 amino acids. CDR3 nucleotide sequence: TGTGCCAGCAGTGAAACGGGGATAAGCTATGGCTACACCTTC. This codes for CASSETGISYGYTF.

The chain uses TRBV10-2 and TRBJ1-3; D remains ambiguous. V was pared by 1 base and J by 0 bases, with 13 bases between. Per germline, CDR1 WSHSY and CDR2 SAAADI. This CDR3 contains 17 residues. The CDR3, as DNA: TGCGCCAGCAGTGAGTATCTGGTCCGGCCCTCTGGAAACACCATATATTTT. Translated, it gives CASSEYLVRPSGNTIYF.

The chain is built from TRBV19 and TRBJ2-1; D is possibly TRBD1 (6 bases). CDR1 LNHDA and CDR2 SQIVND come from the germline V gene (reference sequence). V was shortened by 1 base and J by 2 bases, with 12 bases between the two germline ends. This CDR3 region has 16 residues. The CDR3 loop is CASSIVTGFPYNEQFF. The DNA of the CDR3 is TGTGCCAGTAGTATAGTCACAGGGTTCCCCTACAATGAGCAGTTCTTC.

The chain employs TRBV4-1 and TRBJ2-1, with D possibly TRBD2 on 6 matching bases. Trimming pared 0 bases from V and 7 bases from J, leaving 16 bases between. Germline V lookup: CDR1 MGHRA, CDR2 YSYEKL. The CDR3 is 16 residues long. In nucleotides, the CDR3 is TGCGCCAGCAGCCAAGACTCCGGGACTCAAGGGAATGAGCAGTTCTTC. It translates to CASSQDSGTQGNEQFF.

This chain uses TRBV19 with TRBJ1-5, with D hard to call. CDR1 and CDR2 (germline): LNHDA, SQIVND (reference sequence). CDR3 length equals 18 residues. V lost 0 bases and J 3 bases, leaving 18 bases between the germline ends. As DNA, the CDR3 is TGTGCCAGTAGTATAGATCTGGTAGGGTCCCTCCTCAATCAGCCCCAGCATTTT. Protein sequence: CASSIDLVGSLLNQPQHF.

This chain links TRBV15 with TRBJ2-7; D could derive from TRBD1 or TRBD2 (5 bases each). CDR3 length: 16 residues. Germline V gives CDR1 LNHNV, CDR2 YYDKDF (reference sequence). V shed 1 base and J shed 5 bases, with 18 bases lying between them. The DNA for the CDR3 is TGTGCCACCAGCAGAGCCCTGACAGTCGGGATCCACGAGCAGTACTTC. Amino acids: CATSRALTVGIHEQYF.

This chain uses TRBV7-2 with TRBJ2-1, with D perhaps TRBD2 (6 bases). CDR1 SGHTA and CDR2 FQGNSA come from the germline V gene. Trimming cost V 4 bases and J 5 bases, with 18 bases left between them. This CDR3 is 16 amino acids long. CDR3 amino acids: CASSSSGSKGHNEQFF. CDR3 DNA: TGTGCCAGCAGCTCCTCCGGGAGCAAGGGTCACAATGAGCAGTTCTTC.

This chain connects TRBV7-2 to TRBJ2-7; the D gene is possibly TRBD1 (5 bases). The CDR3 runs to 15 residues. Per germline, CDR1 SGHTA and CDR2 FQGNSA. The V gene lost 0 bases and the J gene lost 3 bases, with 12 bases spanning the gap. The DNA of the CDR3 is TGTGCCAGCAGCTTAGCTGGGGCAACGATCTACGAGCAGTACTTC. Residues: CASSLAGATIYEQYF.

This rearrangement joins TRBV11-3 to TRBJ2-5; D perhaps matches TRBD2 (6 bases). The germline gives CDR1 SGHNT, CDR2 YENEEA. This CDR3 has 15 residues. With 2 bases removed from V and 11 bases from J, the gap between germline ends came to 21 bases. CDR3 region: CASSLQGSATGEQYF. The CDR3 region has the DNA TGTGCCAGCAGCTTACAGGGCTCCGCAACGGGGGAGCAGTACTTC.

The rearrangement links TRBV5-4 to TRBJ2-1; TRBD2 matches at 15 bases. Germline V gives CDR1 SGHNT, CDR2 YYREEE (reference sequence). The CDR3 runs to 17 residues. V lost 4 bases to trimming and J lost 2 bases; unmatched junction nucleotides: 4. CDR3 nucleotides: TGTGCCAGCAGCGCCGGGACTAGCGGGAGGACCTACAATGAGCAGTTCTTC. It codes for CASSAGTSGRTYNEQFF. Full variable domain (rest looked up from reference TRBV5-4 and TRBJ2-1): ETGVTQSPTHLIKTRGQQVTLRCSSQSGHNTVSWYQQALGQGPQFIFQYYREEENGRGNFPPRFSGLQFPNYSSELNVNALELDDSALYLCASSAGTSGRTYNEQFFGPGTRLTVL.

CDR3 sequence (DNA): TGCGCCAGCAGCTCTTTAGCGGGAGGAACCTACGAGCAGTACTTC. It specifies CASSSLAGGTYEQYF. The rearrangement links TRBV5-1 to TRBJ2-7; 10 nucleotides agree with TRBD2. The length of the CDR3 is 15 residues. The V and J ends lost 3 bases and 2 bases, in that order; junction bases with no gene match: 5. Germline values: CDR1 SGHRS, CDR2 YFSETQ. The full variable domain, in which reference TRBV5-1 and TRBJ2-7 provide the parts outside the CDR3, is KAGVTQTPRYLIKTRGQQVTLSCSPISGHRSVSWYQQTPGQGLQFLFEYFSETQRNKGNFPGRFSGRQFSNSRSEMNVSTLELGDSALYLCASSSLAGGTYEQYFGPGTRLTVT.

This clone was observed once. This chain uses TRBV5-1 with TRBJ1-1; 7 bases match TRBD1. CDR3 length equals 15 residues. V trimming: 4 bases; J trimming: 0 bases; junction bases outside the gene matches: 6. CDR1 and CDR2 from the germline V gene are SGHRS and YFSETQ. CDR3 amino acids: CASSQGVPMNTEAFF. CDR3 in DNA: TGCGCCAGCAGCCAGGGGGTCCCCATGAACACTGAAGCTTTCTTT.

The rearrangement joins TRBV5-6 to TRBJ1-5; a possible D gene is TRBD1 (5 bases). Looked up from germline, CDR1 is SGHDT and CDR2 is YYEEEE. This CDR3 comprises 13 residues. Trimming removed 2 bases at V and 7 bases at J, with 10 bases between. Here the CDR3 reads CASSFRQYQPQHF. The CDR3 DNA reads TGTGCCAGCAGCTTCCGACAGTACCAGCCCCAGCATTTT.

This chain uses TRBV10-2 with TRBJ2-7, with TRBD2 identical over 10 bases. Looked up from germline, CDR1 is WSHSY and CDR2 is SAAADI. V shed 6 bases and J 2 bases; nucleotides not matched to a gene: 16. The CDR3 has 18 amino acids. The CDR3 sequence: CASRGGGISGRGTYEQYF. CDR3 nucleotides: TGCGCCAGCAGGGGCGGGGGGATCAGCGGGAGGGGCACCTACGAGCAGTACTTC.

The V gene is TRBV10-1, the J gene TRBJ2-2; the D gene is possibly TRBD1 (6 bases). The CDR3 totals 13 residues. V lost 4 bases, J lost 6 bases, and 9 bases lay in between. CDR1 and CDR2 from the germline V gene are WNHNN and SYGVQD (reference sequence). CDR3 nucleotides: TGCGCCAGCAGTGGATGGACAGCCGGGGAGCTGTTTTTT. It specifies CASSGWTAGELFF.

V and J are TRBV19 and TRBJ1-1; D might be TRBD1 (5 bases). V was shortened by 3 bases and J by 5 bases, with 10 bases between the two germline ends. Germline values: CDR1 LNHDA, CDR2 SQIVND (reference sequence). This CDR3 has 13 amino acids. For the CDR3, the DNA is TGTGCCAGTAGTATTCGGGGACGGACTGAAGCTTTCTTT. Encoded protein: CASSIRGRTEAFF.

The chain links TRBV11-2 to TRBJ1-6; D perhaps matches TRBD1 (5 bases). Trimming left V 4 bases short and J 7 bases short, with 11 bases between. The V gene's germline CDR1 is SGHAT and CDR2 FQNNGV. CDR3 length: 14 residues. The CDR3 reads CASSWDYRNSPLHF. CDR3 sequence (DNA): TGTGCCAGCAGCTGGGACTATCGGAATTCACCCCTCCACTTT.

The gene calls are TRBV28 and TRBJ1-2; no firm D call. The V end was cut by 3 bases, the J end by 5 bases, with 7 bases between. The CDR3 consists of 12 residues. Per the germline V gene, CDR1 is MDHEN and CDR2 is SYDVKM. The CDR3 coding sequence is TGTGCCAGCAGTTTTCGGTTTTATGGCTACACCTTC. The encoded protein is CASSFRFYGYTF.

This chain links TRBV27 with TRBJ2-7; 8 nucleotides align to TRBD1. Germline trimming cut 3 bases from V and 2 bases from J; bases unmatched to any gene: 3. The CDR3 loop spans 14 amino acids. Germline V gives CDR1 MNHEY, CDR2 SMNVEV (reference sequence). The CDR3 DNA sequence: TGTGCCAGCAGTTTTAGACAGGGGCCCTACGAGCAGTACTTC. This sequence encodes CASSFRQGPYEQYF.

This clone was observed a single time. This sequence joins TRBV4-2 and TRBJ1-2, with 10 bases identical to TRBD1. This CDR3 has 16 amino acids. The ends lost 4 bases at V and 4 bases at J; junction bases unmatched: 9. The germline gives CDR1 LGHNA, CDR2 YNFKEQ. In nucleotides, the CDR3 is TGTGCCAGCAGCCCGAGACAGGGGGCGGTAGTCTATGGCTACACCTTC. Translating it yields CASSPRQGAVVYGYTF.

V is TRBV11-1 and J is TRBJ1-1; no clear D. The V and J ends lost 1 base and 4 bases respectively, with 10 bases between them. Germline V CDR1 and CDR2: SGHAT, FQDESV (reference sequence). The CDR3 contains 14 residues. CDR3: CASSLEGLSTEAFF. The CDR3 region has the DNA TGTGCCAGCAGCTTAGAGGGATTAAGCACTGAAGCTTTCTTT. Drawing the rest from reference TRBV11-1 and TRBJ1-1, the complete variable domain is EAEVAQSPRYKITEKSQAVAFWCDPISGHATLYWYRQILGQGPELLVQFQDESVVDDSQLPKDRFSAERLKGVDSTLKIQPAELGDSAMYLCASSLEGLSTEAFFGQGTRLTVV.

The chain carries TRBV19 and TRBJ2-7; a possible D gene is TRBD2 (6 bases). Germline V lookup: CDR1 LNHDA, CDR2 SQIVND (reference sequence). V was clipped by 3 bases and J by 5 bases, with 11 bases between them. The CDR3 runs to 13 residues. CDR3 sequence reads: CASSMEGINEQYF. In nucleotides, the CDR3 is TGTGCCAGTAGTATGGAGGGTATCAACGAGCAGTACTTC.